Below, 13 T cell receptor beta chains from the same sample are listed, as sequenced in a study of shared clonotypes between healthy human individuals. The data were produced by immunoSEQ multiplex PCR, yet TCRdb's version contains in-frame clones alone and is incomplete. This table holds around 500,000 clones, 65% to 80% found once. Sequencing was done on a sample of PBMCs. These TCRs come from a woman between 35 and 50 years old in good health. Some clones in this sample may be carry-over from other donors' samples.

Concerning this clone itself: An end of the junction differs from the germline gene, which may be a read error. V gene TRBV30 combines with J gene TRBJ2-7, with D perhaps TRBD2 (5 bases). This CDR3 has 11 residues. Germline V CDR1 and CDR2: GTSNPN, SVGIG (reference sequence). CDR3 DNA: TGTGCCTGGAGCCTGGGAGAAGGCACGGGGTTC. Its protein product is CAWSLGEGTGF.

The CDR3 spells CASSSGGGNEQFF. In nucleotides, the CDR3 is TGTGCCAGCAGTTCTGGGGGGGGCAATGAGCAGTTCTTC. The chain joins TRBV27 to TRBJ2-1, with 7 bases lining up with TRBD2. Looked up from germline, CDR1 is MNHEY and CDR2 is SMNVEV (reference sequence). The CDR3 is 13 amino acids. Losses at the gene ends were 4 bases for V and 6 bases for J; bases not matched to a gene: 3.

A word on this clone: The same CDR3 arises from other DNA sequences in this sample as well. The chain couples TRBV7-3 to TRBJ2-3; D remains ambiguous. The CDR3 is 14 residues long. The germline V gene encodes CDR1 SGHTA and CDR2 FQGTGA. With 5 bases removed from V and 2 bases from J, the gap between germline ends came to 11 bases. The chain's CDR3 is CASSPGPNTDTQYF. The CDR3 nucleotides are TGTGCCAGCAGCCCCGGACCGAACACAGATACGCAGTATTTT.

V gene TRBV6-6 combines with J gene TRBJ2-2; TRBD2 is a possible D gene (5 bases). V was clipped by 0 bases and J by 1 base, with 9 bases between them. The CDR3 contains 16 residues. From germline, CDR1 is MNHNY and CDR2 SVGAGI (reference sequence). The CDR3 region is CASSYSFSGNTGELFF. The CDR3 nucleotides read TGTGCCAGCAGTTACTCGTTCAGCGGGAACACCGGGGAGCTGTTTTTT.

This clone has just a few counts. This chain's CDR3 is CASKGDRLAVDTGELFF. As DNA, the CDR3 is TGTGCCAGCAAGGGAGATAGACTAGCGGTTGACACCGGGGAGCTGTTTTTT. The chain links TRBV28 to TRBJ2-2; 9 nucleotides align to TRBD2. The V gene's germline CDR1 is MDHEN and CDR2 SYDVKM. V dropped 7 bases and J dropped 3; count of bases not matched to a gene: 12. The CDR3 extends over 17 amino acids. The complete variable domain, with remaining parts taken from reference TRBV28 and TRBJ2-2, reads DVKVTQSSRYLVKRTGEKVFLECVQDMDHENMFWYRQDPGLGLRLIYFSYDVKMKEKGDIPEGYSVSREKKERFSLILESASTNQTSMYLCASKGDRLAVDTGELFFGEGSRLTVL.

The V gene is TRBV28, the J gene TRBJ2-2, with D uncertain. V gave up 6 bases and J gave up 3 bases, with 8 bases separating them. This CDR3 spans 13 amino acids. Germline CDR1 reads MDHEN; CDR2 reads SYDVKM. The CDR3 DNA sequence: TGTGCCAGCAGCTCCCCTGACACCGGGGAGCTGTTTTTT. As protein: CASSSPDTGELFF.

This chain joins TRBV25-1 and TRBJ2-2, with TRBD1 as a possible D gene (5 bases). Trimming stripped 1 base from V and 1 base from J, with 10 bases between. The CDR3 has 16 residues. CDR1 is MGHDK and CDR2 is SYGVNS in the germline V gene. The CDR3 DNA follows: TGTGCCAGCAGTGAATTCAGCCAGGGGAACACCGGGGAGCTGTTTTTT. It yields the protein CASSEFSQGNTGELFF.

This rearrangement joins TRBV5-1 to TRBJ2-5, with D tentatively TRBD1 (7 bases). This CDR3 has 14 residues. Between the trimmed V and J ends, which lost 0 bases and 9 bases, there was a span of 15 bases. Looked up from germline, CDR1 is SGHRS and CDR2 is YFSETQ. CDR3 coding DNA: TGCGCCAGCAGCTTGGGACAGGGCCCGGGGGCCCAGTACTTC. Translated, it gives CASSLGQGPGAQYF.

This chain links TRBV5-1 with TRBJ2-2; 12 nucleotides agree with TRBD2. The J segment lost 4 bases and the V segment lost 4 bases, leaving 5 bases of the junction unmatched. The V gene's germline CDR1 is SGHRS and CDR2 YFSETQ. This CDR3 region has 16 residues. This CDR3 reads CASSPSGRAGTGELFF. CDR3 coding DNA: TGCGCCAGCAGCCCTAGCGGGAGGGCTGGCACCGGGGAGCTGTTTTTT.

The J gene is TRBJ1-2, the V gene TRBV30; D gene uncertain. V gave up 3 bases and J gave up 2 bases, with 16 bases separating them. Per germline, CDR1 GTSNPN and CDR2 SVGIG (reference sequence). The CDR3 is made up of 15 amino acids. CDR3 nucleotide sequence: TGTGCCTGGAGCCGTGGGAGGACTGGGAACTATGGCTACACCTTC. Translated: CAWSRGRTGNYGYTF.

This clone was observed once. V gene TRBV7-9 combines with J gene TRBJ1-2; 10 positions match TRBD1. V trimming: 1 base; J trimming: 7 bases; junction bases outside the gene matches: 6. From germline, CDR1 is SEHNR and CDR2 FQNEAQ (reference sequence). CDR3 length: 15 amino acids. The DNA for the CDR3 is TGTGCCAGCAGCTTAGTTCCGGGACAGGGGCCTGGCTACACCTTC. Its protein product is CASSLVPGQGPGYTF.

The CDR3 loop is CASRGQGIDEQFF. In nucleotides, the CDR3 is TGTGCCAGCAGAGGACAGGGCATCGATGAGCAGTTCTTC. This chain uses TRBV25-1 with TRBJ2-1, with 8 bases identical to TRBD1. The J segment lost 8 bases and the V segment lost 6 bases, leaving 6 bases of the junction unmatched. The length of the CDR3 is 13 residues. The germline CDR1 and CDR2 sequences are MGHDK and SYGVNS. Full variable domain (remainder filled in from reference TRBV25-1 and TRBJ2-1): EADIYQTPRYLVIGTGKKITLECSQTMGHDKMYWYQQDPGMELHLIHYSYGVNSTEKGDLSSESTVSRIRTEHFPLTLESARPSHTSQYLCASRGQGIDEQFFGPGTRLTVL.

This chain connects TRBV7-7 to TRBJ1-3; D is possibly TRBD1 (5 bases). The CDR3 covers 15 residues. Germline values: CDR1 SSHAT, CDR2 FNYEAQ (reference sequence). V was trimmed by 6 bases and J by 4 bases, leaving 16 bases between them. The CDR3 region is CASSRGAEWGNTIYF. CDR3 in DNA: TGTGCCAGCAGTAGAGGGGCAGAATGGGGAAACACCATATATTTT.